A single TCR beta chain is shown here with its context. This sample is drawn from a study of blood T cell repertoires in COVID-19. On the study more broadly: The study drew acute and convalescent COVID-19 samples from the United States, Italy and Spain. T cells, B-cell-depleted T cells, or PBMCs provided the cDNA or gDNA that served as material.

The protocol was immunoSEQ multiplex PCR, while the TCRdb copy is restricted to in-frame clones and leaves out a portion. Seen here are approximately 160,000 clones, 60% to 80% observed once, and the top ten hold 2.8%. Per the germline V gene, CDR1 is LNHDA and CDR2 is SQIVND (reference sequence). This CDR3 contains 15 residues. V was shortened by 5 bases and J by 5 bases, with 17 bases between the two germline ends. V gene TRBV19 combines with J gene TRBJ2-3; no firm D call. The TCR sequence derives from a man aged 65-85 years with acute or convalescent COVID-19. The source material was peripheral blood. CDR3 protein: CASSARIGIGDTQYF. Written as DNA, the CDR3 is TGTGCCAGTAGTGCCAGGATTGGAATTGGAGATACGCAGTATTTT. The whole variable domain, remainder taken from reference TRBV19 and TRBJ2-3, is DGGITQSPKYLFRKEGQNVTLSCEQNLNHDAMYWYRQDPGQGLRLIYYSQIVNDFQKGDIAEGYSVSREKKESFPLTVTSAQKNPTAFYLCASSARIGIGDTQYFGPGTRLTVL.